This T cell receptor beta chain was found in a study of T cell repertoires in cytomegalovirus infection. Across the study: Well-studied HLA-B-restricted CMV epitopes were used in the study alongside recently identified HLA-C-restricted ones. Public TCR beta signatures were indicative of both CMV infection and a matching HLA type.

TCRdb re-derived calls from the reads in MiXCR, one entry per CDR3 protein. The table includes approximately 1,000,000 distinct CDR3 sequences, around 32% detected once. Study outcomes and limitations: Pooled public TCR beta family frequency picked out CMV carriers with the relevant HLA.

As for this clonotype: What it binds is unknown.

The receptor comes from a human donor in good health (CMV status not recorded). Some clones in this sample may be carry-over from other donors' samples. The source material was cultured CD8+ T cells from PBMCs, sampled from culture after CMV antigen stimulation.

CDR3 in amino acids: CASSSWRRGTGTNTEAFF. In DNA form, the CDR3 reads TGTGCCAGCAGCTCCTGGAGAAGGGGGACAGGGACGAACACTGAAGCTTTCTTT. The chain has TRBV11-2 and TRBJ1-1; TRBD1 aligns across 9 bases. The CDR3 contains 18 residues. Germline V gene data show CDR1 as SGHAT and CDR2 as FQNNGV. The V gene end was trimmed by 4 bases and the J gene end by 1 base; junction bases not matched to a gene: 13.